The clone carrying this TCR beta chain was seen more than once but under ten times. Its specificity is unknown. Expressed TCRB transcripts got sequenced, as all isolated RNA was reverse transcribed. The assay was immunoSEQ multiplex PCR, and TCRdb's table has in-frame clones only and misses some. The sample yields approximately 170,000 clones, roughly 8% seen once. This specimen comes from a study of beta chain features in type 1 diabetes. Findings of the study overall: People with Type 1 diabetes carried modestly yet significantly shorter TCRB CDR3s in all four CD4+ subsets.

Sorting based on CD45RO/CCR7/CD25/CD127/CD95/CD27 separated CD4+ naive, central memory, regulatory and stem cell-like memory cells. This sequence originates from a man aged 18 to 29 with type 1 diabetes. Source material: central memory CD4+ T cells from blood.

DNA for the CDR3: TGTGCCAGCAGTTACCGTTACACCGACAATGAGCAGTTCTTC. It yields the protein CASSYRYTDNEQFF. The V call is TRBV6-5, the J call TRBJ2-1, with D hard to call. Germline lookup yields CDR1 MNHEY and CDR2 SVGAGI. V lost 2 bases and J 5 bases, leaving 10 bases between the germline ends. This CDR3 region has 14 residues.